These 14 T cell receptor beta chains were sequenced from one sample in a study of STAT5B mutations in CD4+ large granular lymphocyte leukemia. The protocol was immunoSEQ multiplex PCR, while the TCRdb copy is restricted to in-frame clones and leaves out a portion. The table includes tens of thousands of clones, approximately 86% detected once. The specimen sequenced was CD4+ T cells from blood buffy coats. These TCRs come from a human donor in good health.

CDR3 DNA: TGTGCCAGCAGCTTAAGAGGGGGAAACACCATATATTTT. As protein: CASSLRGGNTIYF. V and J are TRBV7-9 and TRBJ1-3; D gene uncertain. CDR3 size: 13 residues. The germline CDR1 and CDR2 sequences are SEHNR and FQNEAQ (reference sequence). With 2 bases removed from V and 4 bases from J, the gap between germline ends came to 6 bases.

The chain couples TRBV29-1 to TRBJ1-4, with 7 bases that match TRBD1. Trimming at V came to 5 bases and at J to 4 bases, leaving 4 bases not matched to a gene. Germline V gene lookup returns CDR1 SQVTM and CDR2 ANQGSEA. The CDR3 is 13 residues long. CDR3 in DNA: TGCAGCGTTAGGGGGCCGGGTAATGAAAAACTGTTTTTT. Protein product: CSVRGPGNEKLFF.

The J gene is TRBJ2-7, the V gene TRBV6-5; the D gene could be TRBD1 or TRBD2 (5 bases each). This CDR3 contains 15 residues. With 8 bases removed from V and 2 bases from J, the gap between germline ends came to 19 bases. CDR1 and CDR2 from the germline V gene are MNHEY and SVGAGI. The CDR3 loop reads CASRRSAGTPYEQYF. CDR3 in DNA: TGTGCCAGCCGGAGGTCGGCAGGGACCCCCTACGAGCAGTACTTC.

The chain uses TRBV7-3 and TRBJ1-1; 7 bases map to TRBD1. After removal of 5 bases from V and 3 bases from J, the junction contained 6 bases not matched to a gene. The CDR3 sequence is 14 residues long. The germline V gene encodes CDR1 SGHTA and CDR2 FQGTGA. The chain's CDR3 is CASSRQGGDTEAFF. The CDR3 coding sequence is TGTGCCAGCAGCAGACAGGGTGGGGACACTGAAGCTTTCTTT.

This chain links TRBV5-1 with TRBJ1-1, with 7 positions matching TRBD1. After removal of 4 bases from V and 2 bases from J, the junction contained 11 bases not matched to a gene. The CDR3 loop spans 16 amino acids. Germline CDR1 and CDR2: SGHRS and YFSETQ. CDR3 sequence: CASSPRQGDINTEAFF. CDR3 nucleotide sequence: TGCGCCAGCAGCCCCCGACAGGGAGATATCAACACTGAAGCTTTCTTT.

This clone was seen more than once but under ten times. The chain combines TRBV2 with TRBJ1-1, with TRBD1 matching 7 bases. After removal of 7 bases from V and 7 bases from J, the junction contained 6 bases not matched to a gene. Per germline, CDR1 SNHLY and CDR2 FYNNEI. This CDR3 has 12 residues. The CDR3 nucleotides read TGTGCCAGCACCGTCAGGGGGGTTGAAGCTTTCTTT. Encoded protein: CASTVRGVEAFF.

This chain joins TRBV7-3 and TRBJ1-2; D may be TRBD1 (5 bases). The V end was cut by 5 bases, the J end by 3 bases, with 19 bases between. This CDR3 is built from 16 residues. Germline-derived CDR1 and CDR2 are SGHTA and FQGTGA. The CDR3 DNA reads as TGTGCCAGCAGCCCCCTACAGGACCCCCATGACTATGGCTACACCTTC. This translates into CASSPLQDPHDYGYTF.

The rearrangement joins TRBV7-2 to TRBJ2-5, with a possible D match to TRBD1 (6 bases). The CDR3 is 16 amino acids. V lost 6 bases and J lost 2, with 19 bases in between. Germline-derived CDR1 and CDR2 are SGHTA and FQGNSA. The CDR3 region has the DNA TGTGCCAGCAGAACGACTGGGACACCTAGTCAAGAGACCCAGTACTTC. Translating gives CASRTTGTPSQETQYF. Filled out from reference TRBV7-2 and TRBJ2-5, the complete variable domain reads GAGVSQSPSNKVTEKGKDVELRCDPISGHTALYWYRQSLGQGLEFLIYFQGNSAPDKSGLPSDRFSAERTGGSVSTLTIQRTQQEDSAVYLCASRTTGTPSQETQYFGPGTRLLVL.

This rearrangement joins TRBV30 to TRBJ1-4; no definite D call. The CDR3 runs to 12 residues. V lost 2 bases and J lost 7, with 8 bases in between. Germline CDR1 is GTSNPN and CDR2 is SVGIG (reference sequence). CDR3 nucleotides: TGTGCCTGGAGTATCGGGTTTGAAAAACTGTTTTTT. Protein sequence: CAWSIGFEKLFF.

The J gene is TRBJ2-3, the V gene TRBV9; D may be TRBD1 (7 bases). The CDR3 has 17 residues. The V end was cut by 3 bases, the J end by 4 bases, with 21 bases between. Germline V gene data show CDR1 as SGDLS and CDR2 as YYNGEE. In DNA form, the CDR3 reads TGTGCCAGCAGCGAGGGGGCTCTCGGGAGCGGTCCAGATACGCAGTATTTT. Translating gives CASSEGALGSGPDTQYF.

V usage is TRBV29-1 and J usage is TRBJ1-4; 7 nucleotides agree with TRBD1. Trimming removed 6 bases from V and 0 bases from J; junction bases left unmatched: 10. Germline V CDR1 and CDR2: SQVTM, ANQGSEA. The CDR3 sequence is 16 residues long. CDR3 amino acids: CSVTQQQGSTNEKLFF. Here the CDR3 DNA reads TGCAGCGTCACCCAGCAACAGGGGTCAACTAATGAAAAACTGTTTTTT.

The V call is TRBV9, the J call TRBJ2-2, with D unresolved. Germline lookup yields CDR1 SGDLS and CDR2 YYNGEE. CDR3 length: 15 amino acids. V was trimmed by 0 bases and J by 4 bases, leaving 10 bases between them. The CDR3 bases are TGTGCCAGCAGCGTAGAACCTCGCGGCACCGGGGAGCTGTTTTTT. Translating gives CASSVEPRGTGELFF.

This chain connects TRBV29-1 to TRBJ1-1; 7 nucleotides match TRBD1. Germline CDR1 SQVTM, CDR2 ANQGSEA. V dropped 1 base and J dropped 1; count of bases not matched to a gene: 12. The CDR3 consists of 17 residues. CDR3 in amino acids: CSVEGYRDSITNTEAFF. The CDR3, as DNA: TGCAGCGTTGAAGGGTACCGGGACAGCATAACGAACACTGAAGCTTTCTTT.

In its sample, this clone was seen once. The chain links TRBV5-1 to TRBJ1-1; 7 bases agree with TRBD1. The CDR3 runs 14 residues. With 5 bases clipped from V and 0 bases from J, the junction kept 4 bases outside the gene matches. The germline V gene encodes CDR1 SGHRS and CDR2 YFSETQ. The CDR3, as DNA: TGCGCCAGCAGTCAGGGGGACCTGAACACTGAAGCTTTCTTT. This translates into CASSQGDLNTEAFF.